This TCR beta chain derives from a study of cytomegalovirus exposure and HLA in healthy donors. Study information: The study placed 80% to 85% of its roughly 400 genotyped donors in the Caucasian-associated ancestry cluster.

Notes on the study in general: HLA-A and HLA-B allele assignments for most subjects were reportedly predicted accurately using TCR beta sequences. Rates of TCR association differed by HLA locus in a later analysis, with DRB1 highest and HLA-C lowest.

The PCR employed 60 Vbeta primers together with 13 Jbeta primers. Profiled with immunoSEQ multiplex PCR; TCRdb holds only in-frame clones, not every one. The sample has about 170,000 clones; more than 70% are singletons. Notes on this clone: Antigen specificity is unknown.

Germline CDR1 MNHEY, CDR2 SMNVEV (reference sequence). The CDR3 is 15 residues long. V was cut by 8 bases and J by 4 bases, with 20 bases left in between. This receptor was obtained from a woman aged 45-60 years in good health and CMV-seropositive. The sample taken for sequencing was PBMCs. The chain is built from TRBV27 and TRBJ2-5, with D possibly matching TRBD1 (6 bases). The CDR3 DNA reads as TGTGCCAGCGGGACCGGGACAAGGGTCGCAGAGACCCAGTACTTC. As protein: CASGTGTRVAETQYF.